Listed below are T cell receptor beta chains from one sample, sequenced in a study of shared clonotypes between healthy human individuals. Sequenced by immunoSEQ multiplex PCR; TCRdb stores in-frame clones only, minus some. The data show some 2.3 million clones, over 85% seen once. Source material: naive CD4+ T cells from PBMCs. These receptors were taken from a man aged 18 to 29 in good health. Some clones in this sample may be carry-over from other donors' samples. Each CDR3 is given with its conserved first and last residue. D genes are given only for firm matches. Some rows have no size entry. The others give once, few or many, or a class for an expanded clone.

D gene: TRBD2
J gene: TRBJ2-1
V gene: TRBV4-1
clone size: NA
CDR3 protein: CASSHGRVAGWNEQFF
CDR3 DNA: TGCGCCAGCAGCCATGGCAGGGTAGCGGGATGGAATGAGCAGTTCTTC

D gene: TRBD2
J gene: TRBJ2-1
V gene: TRBV7-3
clone size: NA
CDR3 protein: CASSFSGGNNEQFF
CDR3 DNA: TGTGCCAGCAGCTTTAGCGGGGGGAACAATGAGCAGTTCTTC

D gene: NA
J gene: TRBJ1-2
V gene: TRBV6-6
clone size: NA
CDR3 protein: CASIPDSLYGYTF
CDR3 DNA: TGTGCCAGCATTCCGGACAGCCTCTATGGCTACACCTTC

D gene: TRBD1
J gene: TRBJ1-5
V gene: TRBV28
clone size: NA
CDR3 protein: CASSLSDRAGNQPQHF
CDR3 DNA: TGTGCCAGCAGTCTATCGGACAGGGCGGGTAATCAGCCCCAGCATTTT

D gene: NA
J gene: TRBJ1-2
V gene: TRBV4-1
clone size: NA
CDR3 protein: CASSQNQGRVGTF
CDR3 DNA: TGCGCCAGCAGCCAAAACCAGGGCCGCGTAGGAACCTTC

D gene: TRBD2
J gene: TRBJ2-5
V gene: TRBV5-4
clone size: once
CDR3 protein: CASSWGDYQVQETQYF
CDR3 DNA: TGTGCCAGCAGCTGGGGGGACTACCAGGTCCAAGAGACCCAGTACTTC

D gene: TRBD1
J gene: TRBJ2-1
V gene: TRBV29-1
clone size: NA
CDR3 protein: CSGGGQGRDEQFF
CDR3 DNA: TGCAGCGGGGGGGGACAGGGCCGGGATGAGCAGTTCTTC

D gene: TRBD2
J gene: TRBJ2-7
V gene: TRBV28
clone size: NA
CDR3 protein: CASSPGTSGLYEQYF
CDR3 DNA: TGTGCCAGCAGCCCTGGGACTAGCGGACTCTACGAGCAGTACTTC

D gene: NA
J gene: TRBJ2-1
V gene: TRBV15
clone size: NA
CDR3 protein: CATSRGPGKSSSYNEQFF
CDR3 DNA: TGTGCCACCAGCAGAGGGCCGGGGAAGTCTAGCTCCTACAATGAGCAGTTCTTC

D gene: TRBD2
J gene: TRBJ2-5
V gene: TRBV9
clone size: NA
CDR3 protein: CASSVVGGRARETQYF
CDR3 DNA: TGTGCCAGCAGCGTAGTCGGCGGGAGGGCCCGAGAGACCCAGTACTTC

D gene: NA
J gene: TRBJ2-1
V gene: TRBV5-1
clone size: once
CDR3 protein: CASSLQVREAGQFF
CDR3 DNA: TGCGCCAGCAGCTTGCAGGTCAGGGAGGCGGGACAGTTCTTC

D gene: NA
J gene: TRBJ1-2
V gene: TRBV2
clone size: NA
CDR3 protein: CASSGWGAEGYTF
CDR3 DNA: TGTGCCAGCAGTGGGTGGGGGGCGGAAGGCTACACCTTC

D gene: NA
J gene: TRBJ2-2
V gene: TRBV28
clone size: NA
CDR3 protein: CASSLYRGGSGELFF
CDR3 DNA: TGTGCCAGCAGTTTATACAGGGGAGGGTCCGGGGAGCTGTTTTTT

D gene: NA
J gene: TRBJ1-3
V gene: TRBV30
clone size: NA
CDR3 protein: CAWSINSGNTIYF
CDR3 DNA: TGTGCCTGGAGTATCAACTCTGGAAACACCATATATTTT

D gene: TRBD1
J gene: TRBJ1-2
V gene: TRBV7-2
clone size: NA
CDR3 protein: CASSLARGYGYTF
CDR3 DNA: TGTGCCAGCAGCTTAGCCAGGGGGTACGGCTACACCTTC